This entry lists 24 T cell receptor beta chains sequenced from one sample in a study of blood T cell repertoires in COVID-19. This table comes from immunoSEQ multiplex PCR, and its TCRdb copy is limited to in-frame clones, with some not included. The profile shows around 160,000 clones, around 90% of them singletons. Sequences were obtained from peripheral blood. Receptors were obtained from a man aged 55 to 70 with acute or convalescent COVID-19.

The chain combines TRBV29-1 with TRBJ1-2; the match to TRBD1 covers 10 bases. The CDR3 runs to 12 residues. Germline V gene data show CDR1 as SQVTM and CDR2 as ANQGSEA. V lost 7 bases to trimming and J lost 7 bases; unmatched junction nucleotides: 6. CDR3 in amino acids: CSDKGTGAGYTF. For the CDR3, the DNA is TGCAGCGACAAAGGGACAGGGGCTGGCTACACCTTC.

The chain employs TRBV15 and TRBJ1-4, with 9 bases lining up with TRBD1. Trimming cost V 3 bases and J 6 bases; bases outside gene matches: 5. This CDR3 is built from 15 residues. Germline CDR1 is LNHNV and CDR2 is YYDKDF (reference sequence). Here the CDR3 reads CATSRAGTGYEKLFF. CDR3 coding DNA: TGTGCCACCAGCAGGGCCGGGACAGGGTATGAAAAACTGTTTTTT.

In DNA form, the CDR3 reads TGTGCCAGCAGCTTAGGAGGAGGCGAGCAGTACTTC. This codes for CASSLGGGEQYF. The chain recombines TRBV5-6 with TRBJ2-7; TRBD2 is a possible D gene (5 bases). The ends were cut back, 2 bases at V and 6 bases at J, with 9 bases in the middle. The CDR3 is 12 amino acids. The germline CDR1 and CDR2 sequences are SGHDT and YYEEEE.

This rearrangement joins TRBV11-2 to TRBJ1-1; unclear D gene. The CDR3 has 16 residues. Germline values: CDR1 SGHAT, CDR2 FQNNGV. Between the trimmed V and J ends, which lost 1 base and 6 bases, there was a span of 18 bases. CDR3 DNA sequence: TGTGCCAGCAGCTTAGTTATCGGGGTACCTCCGGCTGAAGCTTTCTTT. Amino acids: CASSLVIGVPPAEAFF.

The chain has TRBV6-1 and TRBJ2-6; 9 bases map to TRBD1. The V gene end was trimmed by 4 bases and the J gene end by 0 bases; junction bases not matched to a gene: 4. This CDR3 is 17 amino acids long. CDR1 is MNHNS, CDR2 SASEGT, per germline. CDR3 DNA sequence: TGTGCCAGCAGTGCTGGACAGGGGACCTCTGGGGCCAACGTCCTGACTTTC. It is translated as CASSAGQGTSGANVLTF.

The gene calls are TRBV27 and TRBJ1-1; no clear D. CDR3 length equals 12 residues. The germline V gene has CDR1 MNHEY and CDR2 SMNVEV (reference sequence). Trimming left V 6 bases short and J 7 bases short, with 12 bases between. The CDR3 nucleotides read TGTGCCAGCAGCTCCCACCGCTATGAAGCTTTCTTT. Protein sequence: CASSSHRYEAFF.

This clone showed up just once. The chain couples TRBV13 to TRBJ1-1; D gene ambiguous. The CDR3 contains 16 residues. Germline CDR1 is PRHDT and CDR2 is FYEKMQ (reference sequence). The ends were cut back, 7 bases at V and 4 bases at J, with 22 bases in the middle. The CDR3, as DNA: TGTGCCAGCAACCTTCGGAGGCCCGGGATCCCCACTGAAGCTTTCTTT. Its translation: CASNLRRPGIPTEAFF.

The chain uses TRBV10-2 and TRBJ1-4; 10 bases map to TRBD1. CDR3 size: 16 residues. The germline CDR1 and CDR2 sequences are WSHSY and SAAADI. After removal of 4 bases from V and 6 bases from J, the junction contained 8 bases not matched to a gene. For the CDR3, the DNA is TGCGCCAGCAGTGTGACAGGGGGCGAGAATTATGAAAAACTGTTTTTT. Protein product: CASSVTGGENYEKLFF.

This clone was counted once. CDR3 bases: TGTGCCAGCAGTGACTCTAGCGGGGGCCGCTATCGCTCCTACGAGCAGTACTTC. Encoded protein: CASSDSSGGRYRSYEQYF. The chain joins TRBV25-1 to TRBJ2-7, with TRBD2 matching over 10 bases. The CDR3 covers 18 residues. The J segment lost 0 bases and the V segment lost 3 bases, leaving 11 bases of the junction unmatched. Germline V lookup: CDR1 MGHDK, CDR2 SYGVNS.

V gene TRBV5-1 combines with J gene TRBJ1-4, with D perhaps matching TRBD1 (6 bases). Germline values: CDR1 SGHRS, CDR2 YFSETQ. Trimming stripped 4 bases from V and 3 bases from J, with 13 bases between. This CDR3 has 15 residues. CDR3 sequence reads: CASSRGQRANEKLFF. As DNA, the CDR3 is TGCGCCAGCAGCCGCGGACAGAGGGCTAATGAAAAACTGTTTTTT.

This chain joins TRBV3-1 (or the pseudogene TRBV3-2) and TRBJ1-2; TRBD1 is a possible D gene (5 bases). The CDR3 runs to 17 residues. V was cut by 4 bases and J by 1 base, with 19 bases left in between. The V gene's germline CDR1 is LGHDT and CDR2 YNNKEL (reference sequence). The DNA of the CDR3 is TGTGCCAGCAGCCCAAAAGGCTCCTGGGGCTTTAACTATGGCTACACCTTC. This encodes CASSPKGSWGFNYGYTF.

The chain combines TRBV2 with TRBJ2-1, with TRBD2 identical over 7 bases. Germline CDR1 and CDR2: SNHLY and FYNNEI. The CDR3 runs to 14 residues. Trimming cost V 4 bases and J 2 bases; bases outside gene matches: 2. CDR3 in amino acids: CASSAAGAYNEQFF. The CDR3, as DNA: TGTGCCAGCAGTGCGGCGGGGGCCTACAATGAGCAGTTCTTC. Together with reference TRBV2 and TRBJ2-1, the CDR3 gives the full variable domain: EPEVTQTPSHQVTQMGQEVILRCVPISNHLYFYWYRQILGQKVEFLVSFYNNEISEKSEIFDDQFSVERPDGSNFTLKIRSTKLEDSAMYFCASSAAGAYNEQFFGPGTRLTVL.

The V call is TRBV6-5, the J call TRBJ2-7, with D perhaps matching TRBD1 (6 bases). Germline assignment: CDR1 MNHEY and CDR2 SVGAGI. The CDR3 consists of 15 residues. V was pared by 2 bases and J by 2 bases, with 13 bases between. The CDR3 loop reads CASSYGDTNTYEQYF. The CDR3 DNA sequence: TGTGCCAGCAGTTACGGGGACACAAACACCTACGAGCAGTACTTC.

The chain joins TRBV7-8 to TRBJ1-6, with D possibly matching TRBD1 (6 bases). The CDR3 sequence is 16 residues long. Trimming took 1 base from V and 3 from J, leaving 10 bases between them. The V gene's germline CDR1 is SGHVS and CDR2 FQNEAQ. The CDR3, as DNA: TGTGCCAGCAGCTTAGTCAGCAGGGGCTATAATTCACCCCTCCACTTT. This sequence encodes CASSLVSRGYNSPLHF.

The chain has TRBV2 and TRBJ1-2, with 8 bases matching TRBD1. J lost 7 bases, V lost 5 bases, and 9 bases had no gene match. CDR1 and CDR2 from the germline V gene are SNHLY and FYNNEI. The CDR3 covers 14 residues. CDR3 sequence reads: CASSLTGGVSGYTF. Written as DNA, the CDR3 is TGTGCCAGCAGTTTAACAGGGGGTGTGAGTGGCTACACCTTC.

The chain links TRBV2 to TRBJ2-3; 12 nucleotides match TRBD2. V shed 8 bases and J 5 bases; nucleotides not matched to a gene: 5. Germline V gene sequence: CDR1 SNHLY, CDR2 FYNNEI. This CDR3 contains 14 residues. The CDR3 sequence is CASGKLAGGDTQYF. CDR3 nucleotide sequence: TGTGCCAGCGGGAAACTAGCGGGGGGAGATACGCAGTATTTT.

The V gene is TRBV7-6, the J gene TRBJ2-3, with 11 bases identical to TRBD2. CDR1 is SGHVS, CDR2 FNYEAQ, per germline. This CDR3 contains 16 residues. The V segment lost 4 bases and the J segment 4 bases; nucleotides outside the gene matches: 7. CDR3 nucleotides: TGTGCCAGCAGCTCCGATAGCGGGGGGGCAGCAGATACGCAGTATTTT. Its translation is CASSSDSGGAADTQYF.

The chain combines TRBV7-9 with TRBJ1-1; possibly TRBD1 for D (5 bases). CDR1 and CDR2 from the germline V gene are SEHNR and FQNEAQ (reference sequence). Trimming stripped 3 bases from V and 0 bases from J, with 14 bases between. The CDR3 is 16 residues long. The CDR3 nucleotides read TGTGCCAGCAGCTTCATGGGCAGGGTGCTGAACACTGAAGCTTTCTTT. This encodes CASSFMGRVLNTEAFF.

This CDR3 reads CASSFQQGFSAEAFF. CDR3 in DNA: TGCGCCAGCAGCTTCCAACAGGGTTTCAGTGCGGAAGCTTTCTTT. The gene calls are TRBV5-1 and TRBJ1-1, with D possibly TRBD1 on 6 matching bases. The CDR3 is 15 amino acids. From germline, CDR1 is SGHRS and CDR2 YFSETQ. Trimming removed 2 bases at V and 8 bases at J, with 19 bases between.

The V call is TRBV3-1 (or the pseudogene TRBV3-2), the J call TRBJ2-7, with a tentative D call TRBD2 (6 bases). Trimming stripped 1 base from V and 0 bases from J, with 10 bases between. CDR1 is LGHDT and CDR2 is YNNKEL in the germline V gene (reference sequence). The CDR3 length is 15 residues. CDR3 sequence: CASSQVAGSSYEQYF. CDR3 in DNA: TGTGCCAGCAGCCAAGTCGCGGGGAGCTCCTACGAGCAGTACTTC.

This chain uses TRBV30 with TRBJ1-2; no firm D call. This CDR3 spans 13 amino acids. CDR1 and CDR2 (germline): GTSNPN, SVGIG (reference sequence). V lost 0 bases and J lost 0, with 5 bases in between. This CDR3 reads CAWSVGANYGYTF. The CDR3 DNA reads as TGTGCCTGGAGTGTGGGAGCTAACTATGGCTACACCTTC.

The V call is TRBV15, the J call TRBJ1-5, with 11 bases lining up with TRBD1. CDR3 length: 19 residues. J was trimmed by 1 base and V by 0 bases; bases with no gene match: 8. CDR1 is LNHNV and CDR2 is YYDKDF in the germline V gene (reference sequence). The CDR3 sequence: CATSRDRGQGVRSNQPQHF. CDR3 nucleotide sequence: TGTGCCACCAGCAGAGATAGGGGACAGGGGGTTAGGAGCAATCAGCCCCAGCATTTT. The whole variable domain, filled in from reference TRBV15 and TRBJ1-5, reads DAMVIQNPRYQVTQFGKPVTLSCSQTLNHNVMYWYQQKSSQAPKLLFHYYDKDFNNEADTPDNFQSRRPNTSFCFLDIRSPGLGDTAMYLCATSRDRGQGVRSNQPQHFGDGTRLSIL.

Written as DNA, the CDR3 is TGCGCCAGCAGCCAAGAGGGCAGGGTTGGGGGGGCTATCTATGAGCAGTTCTTC. Translating it yields CASSQEGRVGGAIYEQFF. The chain links TRBV4-1 to TRBJ2-1, with D possibly TRBD2 on 7 matching bases. The CDR3 sequence is 18 residues long. Germline V gives CDR1 MGHRA, CDR2 YSYEKL. The V gene lost 0 bases and the J gene lost 8 bases, with 23 bases spanning the gap.

The chain is built from TRBV7-9 and TRBJ1-5, with 10 bases that match TRBD1. Germline V lookup: CDR1 SEHNR, CDR2 FQNEAQ (reference sequence). This CDR3 region has 14 residues. The V segment lost 5 bases and the J segment 6 bases; nucleotides outside the gene matches: 4. The CDR3 spells CASSRTGGGQPQHF. In nucleotides, the CDR3 is TGTGCCAGCAGCCGGACAGGGGGTGGTCAGCCCCAGCATTTT.